The rows below give T cell receptor beta chains drawn from one sample of a study of blood T cell repertoires in COVID-19. Measured with immunoSEQ multiplex PCR; TCRdb has only the in-frame clones, and not every one. This table holds roughly 200,000 clones, about 83% found once. The sample was peripheral blood. The receptors derive from an older woman with active or convalescent COVID-19. Each CDR3 is given with its conserved first and last residue. The order of the fields is J gene, V gene, clone size, CDR3 protein. Where a row states a size, it is once, few, many or the class of an expanded clone; other rows omit it.

J gene: TRBJ2-1
V gene: TRBV6-4
clone size: -
CDR3 protein: CASSDRLATYNEQFF

J gene: TRBJ2-5
V gene: TRBV5-3
clone size: -
CDR3 protein: CARSLEIQNSPQETQYF

J gene: TRBJ2-3
V gene: TRBV27
clone size: few
CDR3 protein: CASSPSGGPITQYF

J gene: TRBJ2-7
V gene: TRBV29-1
clone size: few
CDR3 protein: CSAGTVYEQYF

J gene: TRBJ2-7
V gene: TRBV5-8
clone size: once
CDR3 protein: CASSRTSGRVYEQYF

J gene: TRBJ1-1
V gene: TRBV25-1
clone size: -
CDR3 protein: CASSERAPRGTEAFF

J gene: TRBJ2-1
V gene: TRBV3-1/TRBV3-2
clone size: -
CDR3 protein: CASSQEPSGHEQFF

J gene: TRBJ1-6
V gene: TRBV19
clone size: -
CDR3 protein: CASSSRSSYNSPLHF

J gene: TRBJ2-7
V gene: TRBV12-3/TRBV12-4
clone size: -
CDR3 protein: CASSTSFEQYF

J gene: TRBJ2-5
V gene: TRBV9
clone size: -
CDR3 protein: CASSPTGTSSKDMETQYF

J gene: TRBJ2-3
V gene: TRBV10-3
clone size: -
CDR3 protein: CAISESSSGALDTQYF

J gene: TRBJ2-7
V gene: TRBV7-9
clone size: -
CDR3 protein: CASSLIDGLSYEQYF

J gene: TRBJ2-1
V gene: TRBV7-2
clone size: -
CDR3 protein: CATGLAGVGEQFF

J gene: TRBJ2-6
V gene: TRBV12-3/TRBV12-4
clone size: -
CDR3 protein: CASTEGVANVLTF

J gene: TRBJ2-2
V gene: TRBV5-1
clone size: -
CDR3 protein: CASKVAGINTGELFF

J gene: TRBJ1-2
V gene: TRBV19
clone size: -
CDR3 protein: CASSILPGQGNYGYTF

J gene: TRBJ1-5
V gene: TRBV27
clone size: -
CDR3 protein: CASNLRARGVWHESNQPQHF

J gene: TRBJ2-7
V gene: TRBV5-1
clone size: -
CDR3 protein: CASSLASGGTYVGEYF

J gene: TRBJ2-2
V gene: TRBV27
clone size: -
CDR3 protein: CASSLAAGGPGTGELFF

J gene: TRBJ1-3
V gene: TRBV29-1
clone size: -
CDR3 protein: CSVEHPGSGNTIYF

J gene: TRBJ2-2
V gene: TRBV19
clone size: -
CDR3 protein: CASSTPGTGRSGELFF

J gene: TRBJ1-2
V gene: TRBV5-6
clone size: -
CDR3 protein: CASSLAGHNYGYTF

J gene: TRBJ1-6
V gene: TRBV14
clone size: once
CDR3 protein: CASSQLGGLSNSPLHF

J gene: TRBJ1-6
V gene: TRBV5-5
clone size: -
CDR3 protein: CASSLGQGVRSPLHF

J gene: TRBJ2-1
V gene: TRBV11-3
clone size: -
CDR3 protein: CASSRQAGADEQFF

J gene: TRBJ2-7
V gene: TRBV19
clone size: few
CDR3 protein: CASRDSGKVGEQYF

J gene: TRBJ1-1
V gene: TRBV6-6
clone size: -
CDR3 protein: CASSYQATLEAFF

J gene: TRBJ1-2
V gene: TRBV7-2
clone size: -
CDR3 protein: CASSLAEGQSGYTF

J gene: TRBJ1-2
V gene: TRBV21-1
clone size: -
CDR3 protein: CASSKRGFRGVRAYGYTF

J gene: TRBJ2-5
V gene: TRBV7-3
clone size: -
CDR3 protein: CASSLTGTGIGETQYF